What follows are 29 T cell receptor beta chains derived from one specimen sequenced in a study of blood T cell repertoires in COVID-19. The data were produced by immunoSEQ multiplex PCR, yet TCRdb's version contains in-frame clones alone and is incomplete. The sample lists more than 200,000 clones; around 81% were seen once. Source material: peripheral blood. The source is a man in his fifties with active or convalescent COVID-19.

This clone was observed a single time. The CDR3 here is CASSFGQSYEQYF. Here the CDR3 DNA reads TGTGCCAGCAGTTTCGGACAAAGCTACGAGCAGTACTTC. The chain employs TRBV12-3 or TRBV12-4 and TRBJ2-7; tentatively, D is TRBD1 (5 bases). The V and J ends lost 3 bases and 3 bases respectively, with 9 bases between them. The length of the CDR3 is 13 residues.

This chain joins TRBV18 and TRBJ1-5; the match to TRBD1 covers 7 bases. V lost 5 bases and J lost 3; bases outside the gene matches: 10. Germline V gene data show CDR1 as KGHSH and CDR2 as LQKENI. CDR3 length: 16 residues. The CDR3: CASSAQRQGINQPQHF. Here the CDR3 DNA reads TGTGCCAGCTCAGCCCAGAGACAGGGCATCAATCAGCCCCAGCATTTT.

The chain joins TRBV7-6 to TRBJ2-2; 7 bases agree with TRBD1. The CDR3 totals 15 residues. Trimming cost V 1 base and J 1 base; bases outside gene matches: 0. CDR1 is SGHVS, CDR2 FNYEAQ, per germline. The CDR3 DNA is TGTGCCAGCAGCTTAGGGACAGGGAACACCGGGGAGCTGTTTTTT. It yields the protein CASSLGTGNTGELFF. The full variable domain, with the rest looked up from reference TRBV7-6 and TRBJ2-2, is GAGVSQSPRYKVTKRGQDVALRCDPISGHVSLYWYRQALGQGPEFLTYFNYEAQQDKSGLPNDRFSAERPEGSISTLTIQRTEQRDSAMYRCASSLGTGNTGELFFGEGSRLTVL.

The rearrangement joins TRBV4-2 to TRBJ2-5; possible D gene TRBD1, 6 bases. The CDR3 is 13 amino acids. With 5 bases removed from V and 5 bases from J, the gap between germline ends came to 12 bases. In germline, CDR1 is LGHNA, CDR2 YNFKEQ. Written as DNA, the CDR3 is TGTGCCAGCAGCTCGGGACACGGGGAGACCCAGTACTTC. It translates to CASSSGHGETQYF.

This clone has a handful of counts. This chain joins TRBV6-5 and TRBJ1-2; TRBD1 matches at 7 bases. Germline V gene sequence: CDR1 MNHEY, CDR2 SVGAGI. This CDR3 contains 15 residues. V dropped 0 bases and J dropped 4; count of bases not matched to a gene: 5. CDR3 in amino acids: CASSYSIAGGYGYTF. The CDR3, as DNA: TGTGCCAGCAGTTACTCGATAGCAGGGGGCTATGGCTACACCTTC.

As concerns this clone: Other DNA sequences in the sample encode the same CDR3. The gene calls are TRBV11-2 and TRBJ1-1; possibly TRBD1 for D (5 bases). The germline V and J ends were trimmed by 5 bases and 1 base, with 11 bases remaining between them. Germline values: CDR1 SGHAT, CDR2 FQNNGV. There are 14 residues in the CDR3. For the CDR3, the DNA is TGTGCCAGCAGCCTGGGGGGAGGGAACACTGAAGCTTTCTTT. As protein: CASSLGGGNTEAFF. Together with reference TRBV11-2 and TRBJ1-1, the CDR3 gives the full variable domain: EAGVAQSPRYKIIEKRQSVAFWCNPISGHATLYWYQQILGQGPKLLIQFQNNGVVDDSQLPKDRFSAERLKGVDSTLKIQPAKLEDSAVYLCASSLGGGNTEAFFGQGTRLTVV.

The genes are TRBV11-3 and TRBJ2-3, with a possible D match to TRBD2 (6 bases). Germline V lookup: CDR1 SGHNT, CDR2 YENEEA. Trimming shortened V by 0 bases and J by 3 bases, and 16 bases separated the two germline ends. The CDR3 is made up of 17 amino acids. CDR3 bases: TGTGCCAGCAGCTTAGATGGGCCTGGGACTGGAACAGATACGCAGTATTTT. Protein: CASSLDGPGTGTDTQYF. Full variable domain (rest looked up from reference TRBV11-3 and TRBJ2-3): EAGVVQSPRYKIIEKKQPVAFWCNPISGHNTLYWYLQNLGQGPELLIRYENEEAVDDSQLPKDRFSAERLKGVDSTLKIQPAELGDSAVYLCASSLDGPGTGTDTQYFGPGTRLTVL.

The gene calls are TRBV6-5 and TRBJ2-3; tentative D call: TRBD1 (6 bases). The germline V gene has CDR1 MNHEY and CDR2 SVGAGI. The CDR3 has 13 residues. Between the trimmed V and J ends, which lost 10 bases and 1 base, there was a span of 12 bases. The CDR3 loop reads CAIGTSRTDTQYF. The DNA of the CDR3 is TGTGCCATCGGGACATCCCGCACAGATACGCAGTATTTT.

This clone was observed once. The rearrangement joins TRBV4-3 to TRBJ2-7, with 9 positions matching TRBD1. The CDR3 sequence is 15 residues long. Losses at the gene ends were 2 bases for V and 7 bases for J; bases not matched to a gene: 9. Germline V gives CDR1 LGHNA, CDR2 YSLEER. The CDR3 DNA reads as TGCGCCAGCAGCCAAACGGGACAGGGCCCCCGTGAGCAGTACTTC. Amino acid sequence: CASSQTGQGPREQYF.

The CDR3 sequence is CATSSLSGGENIQYF. The CDR3 coding sequence is TGTGCCACCAGCAGCCTCTCTGGGGGCGAAAACATTCAGTACTTC. The chain is built from TRBV15 and TRBJ2-4, with D possibly being TRBD1 (6 bases). The CDR3 totals 15 residues. In germline, CDR1 is LNHNV, CDR2 YYDKDF (reference sequence). V lost 3 bases, J lost 5 bases, and 14 bases lay in between.

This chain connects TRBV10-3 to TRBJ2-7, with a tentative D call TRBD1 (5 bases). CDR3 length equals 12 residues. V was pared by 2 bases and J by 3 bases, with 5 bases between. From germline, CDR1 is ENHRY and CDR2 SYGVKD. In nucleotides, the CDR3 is TGTGCCATCAGTGAGACAGGCTACGAGCAGTACTTC. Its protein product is CAISETGYEQYF.

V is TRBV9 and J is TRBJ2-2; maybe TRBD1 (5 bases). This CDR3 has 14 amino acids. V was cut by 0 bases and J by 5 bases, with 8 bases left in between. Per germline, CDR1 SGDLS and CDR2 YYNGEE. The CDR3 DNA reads TGTGCCAGCAGCGTAGGGGCAGGGACCGGGGAGCTGTTTTTT. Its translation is CASSVGAGTGELFF.

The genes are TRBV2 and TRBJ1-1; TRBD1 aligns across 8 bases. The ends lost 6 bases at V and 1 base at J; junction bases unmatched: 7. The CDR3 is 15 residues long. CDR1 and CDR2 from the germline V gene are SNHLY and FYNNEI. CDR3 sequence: CASRPADRGNTEAFF. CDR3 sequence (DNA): TGTGCCAGCAGGCCCGCTGACAGGGGGAACACTGAAGCTTTCTTT.

This chain's CDR3 is CASSLTGGWSEAFF. The CDR3 region has the DNA TGTGCCAGCAGCTTGACAGGGGGCTGGAGTGAAGCTTTCTTT. The gene calls are TRBV7-3 and TRBJ1-1; 10 bases fit TRBD1. The V segment lost 3 bases and the J segment 7 bases; nucleotides outside the gene matches: 5. The germline V gene has CDR1 SGHTA and CDR2 FQGTGA. The CDR3 contains 14 residues.

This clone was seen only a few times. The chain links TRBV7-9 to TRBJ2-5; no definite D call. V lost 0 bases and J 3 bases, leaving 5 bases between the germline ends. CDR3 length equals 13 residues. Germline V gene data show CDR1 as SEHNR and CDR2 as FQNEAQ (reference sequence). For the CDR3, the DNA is TGTGCCAGCAGCTTAGCGCCAGAAGAGACCCAGTACTTC. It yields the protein CASSLAPEETQYF.

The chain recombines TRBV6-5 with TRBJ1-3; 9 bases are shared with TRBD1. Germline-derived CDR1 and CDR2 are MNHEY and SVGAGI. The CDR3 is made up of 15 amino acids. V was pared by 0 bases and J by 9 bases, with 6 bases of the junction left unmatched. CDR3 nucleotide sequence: TGTGCCAGCAGTTACTCGGGGACAGGGAAGGGCACCATATATTTT. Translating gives CASSYSGTGKGTIYF.

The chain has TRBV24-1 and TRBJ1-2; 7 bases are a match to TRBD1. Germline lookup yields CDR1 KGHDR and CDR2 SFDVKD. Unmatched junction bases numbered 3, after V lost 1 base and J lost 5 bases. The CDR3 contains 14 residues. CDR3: CATSDLTQGYGYTF. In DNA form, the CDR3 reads TGTGCCACCAGTGATTTAACACAGGGGTATGGCTACACCTTC.

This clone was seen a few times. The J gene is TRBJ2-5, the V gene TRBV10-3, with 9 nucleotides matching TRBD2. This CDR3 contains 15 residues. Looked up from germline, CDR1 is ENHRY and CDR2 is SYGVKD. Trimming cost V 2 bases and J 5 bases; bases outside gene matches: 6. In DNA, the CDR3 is TGTGCCATCAGTGAGGCGGGGGGGAATGGGGAGACCCAGTACTTC. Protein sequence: CAISEAGGNGETQYF.

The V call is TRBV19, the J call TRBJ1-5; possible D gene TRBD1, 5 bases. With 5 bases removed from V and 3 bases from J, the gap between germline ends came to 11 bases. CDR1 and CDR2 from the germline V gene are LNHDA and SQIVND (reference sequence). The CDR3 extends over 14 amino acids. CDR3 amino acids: CASSEARDNQPQHF. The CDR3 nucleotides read TGTGCCAGTAGTGAAGCCAGGGACAATCAGCCCCAGCATTTT.

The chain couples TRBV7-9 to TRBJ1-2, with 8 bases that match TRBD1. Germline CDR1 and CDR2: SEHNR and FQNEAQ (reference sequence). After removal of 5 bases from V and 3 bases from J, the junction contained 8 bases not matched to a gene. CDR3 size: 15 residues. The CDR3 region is CASSPTQGDDYGYTF. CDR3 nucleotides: TGTGCCAGCAGCCCGACACAGGGGGACGACTATGGCTACACCTTC. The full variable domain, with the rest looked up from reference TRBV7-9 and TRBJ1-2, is DTGVSQNPRHKITKRGQNVTFRCDPISEHNRLYWYRQTLGQGPEFLTYFQNEAQLEKSRLLSDRFSAERPKGSFSTLEIQRTEQGDSAMYLCASSPTQGDDYGYTFGSGTRLTVV.

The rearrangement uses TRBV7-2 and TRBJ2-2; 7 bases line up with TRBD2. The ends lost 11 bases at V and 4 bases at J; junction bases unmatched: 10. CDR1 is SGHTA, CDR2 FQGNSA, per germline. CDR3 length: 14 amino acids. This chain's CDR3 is CAAAFGGSTGELFF. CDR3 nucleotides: TGTGCCGCGGCCTTCGGGGGGAGCACCGGGGAGCTGTTTTTT.

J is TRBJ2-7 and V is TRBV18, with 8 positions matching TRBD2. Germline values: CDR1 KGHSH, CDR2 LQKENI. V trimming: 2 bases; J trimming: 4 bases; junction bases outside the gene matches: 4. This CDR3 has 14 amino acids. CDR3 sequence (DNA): TGTGCCAGCTCACCAGATAGCGGGGTATACGAGCAGTACTTC. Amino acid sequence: CASSPDSGVYEQYF.

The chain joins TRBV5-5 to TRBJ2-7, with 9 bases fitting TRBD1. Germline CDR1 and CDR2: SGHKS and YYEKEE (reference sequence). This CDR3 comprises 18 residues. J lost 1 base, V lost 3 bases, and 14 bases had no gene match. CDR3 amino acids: CASSYQTGQGSSSYEQYF. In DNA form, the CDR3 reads TGTGCCAGCAGCTACCAGACGGGACAGGGTTCTTCTTCCTACGAGCAGTACTTC.

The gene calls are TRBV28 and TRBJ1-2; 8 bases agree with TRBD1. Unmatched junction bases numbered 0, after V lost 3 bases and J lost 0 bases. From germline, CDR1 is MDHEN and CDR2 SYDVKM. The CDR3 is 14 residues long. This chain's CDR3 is CASSLGQANYGYTF. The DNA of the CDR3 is TGTGCCAGCAGTTTGGGACAGGCTAACTATGGCTACACCTTC.

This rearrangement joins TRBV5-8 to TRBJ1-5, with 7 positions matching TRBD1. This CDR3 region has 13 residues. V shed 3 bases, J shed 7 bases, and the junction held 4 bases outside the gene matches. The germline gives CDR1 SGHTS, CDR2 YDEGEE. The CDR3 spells CASSSDRAQPQHF. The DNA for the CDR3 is TGTGCCAGCAGCTCTGACAGGGCACAGCCCCAGCATTTT.

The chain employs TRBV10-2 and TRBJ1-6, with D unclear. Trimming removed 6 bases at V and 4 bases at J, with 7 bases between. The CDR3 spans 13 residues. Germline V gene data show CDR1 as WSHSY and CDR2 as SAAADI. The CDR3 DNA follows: TGCGCCAGCAGGGCCTCATATAATTCACCCCTCCACTTT. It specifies CASRASYNSPLHF.

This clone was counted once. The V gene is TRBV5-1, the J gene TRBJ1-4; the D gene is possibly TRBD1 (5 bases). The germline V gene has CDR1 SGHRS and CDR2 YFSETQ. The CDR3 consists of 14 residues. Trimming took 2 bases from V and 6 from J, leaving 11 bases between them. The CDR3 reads CASSFDSSYEKLFF. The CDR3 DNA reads TGCGCCAGCAGCTTTGACAGCTCCTATGAAAAACTGTTTTTT.

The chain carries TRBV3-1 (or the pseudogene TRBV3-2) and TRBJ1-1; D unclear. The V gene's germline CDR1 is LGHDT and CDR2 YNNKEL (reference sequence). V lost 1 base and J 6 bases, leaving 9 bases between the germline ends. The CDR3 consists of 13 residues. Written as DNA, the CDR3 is TGTGCCAGCAGCCAAGCTGGAGGAGCTGAAGCTTTCTTT. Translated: CASSQAGGAEAFF.

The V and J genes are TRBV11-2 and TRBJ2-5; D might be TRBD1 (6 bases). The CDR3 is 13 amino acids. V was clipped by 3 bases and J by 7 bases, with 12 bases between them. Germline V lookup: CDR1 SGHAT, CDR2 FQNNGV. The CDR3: CASSFGQLGTQYF. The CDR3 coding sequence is TGTGCCAGCAGCTTTGGACAGTTGGGGACCCAGTACTTC.